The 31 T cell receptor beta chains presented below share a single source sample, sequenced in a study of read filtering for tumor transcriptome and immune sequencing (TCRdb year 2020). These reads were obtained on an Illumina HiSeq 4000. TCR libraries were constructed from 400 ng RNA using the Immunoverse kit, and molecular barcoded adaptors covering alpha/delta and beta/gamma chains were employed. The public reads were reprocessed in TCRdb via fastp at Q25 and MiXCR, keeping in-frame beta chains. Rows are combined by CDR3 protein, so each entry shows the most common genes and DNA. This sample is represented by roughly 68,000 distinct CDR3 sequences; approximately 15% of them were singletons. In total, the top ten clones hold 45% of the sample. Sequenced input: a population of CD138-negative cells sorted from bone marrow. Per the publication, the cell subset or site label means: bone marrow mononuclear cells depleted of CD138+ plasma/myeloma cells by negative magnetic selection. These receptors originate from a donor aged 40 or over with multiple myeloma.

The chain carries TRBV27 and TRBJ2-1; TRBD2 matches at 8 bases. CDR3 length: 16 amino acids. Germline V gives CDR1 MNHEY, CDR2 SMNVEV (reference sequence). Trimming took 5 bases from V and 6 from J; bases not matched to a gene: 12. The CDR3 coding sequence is TGTGCCAGCAGTCCACCGGGACTAGTAAATACCAATGAGCAGTTCTTC. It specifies CASSPPGLVNTNEQFF.

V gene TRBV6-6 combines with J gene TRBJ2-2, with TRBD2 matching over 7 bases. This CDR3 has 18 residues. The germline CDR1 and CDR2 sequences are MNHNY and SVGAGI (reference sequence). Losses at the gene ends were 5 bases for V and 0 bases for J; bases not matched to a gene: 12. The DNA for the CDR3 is TGTGCCAGCAGTCCAGCGGGGCTAGCGCACGCGAACACCGGGGAGCTGTTTTTT. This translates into CASSPAGLAHANTGELFF.

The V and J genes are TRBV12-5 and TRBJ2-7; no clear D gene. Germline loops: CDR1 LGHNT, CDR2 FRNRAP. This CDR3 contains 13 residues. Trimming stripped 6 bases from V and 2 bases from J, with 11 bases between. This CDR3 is CASGPDNPYEQYF. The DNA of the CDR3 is TGTGCTAGTGGCCCTGACAACCCCTACGAGCAGTACTTC.

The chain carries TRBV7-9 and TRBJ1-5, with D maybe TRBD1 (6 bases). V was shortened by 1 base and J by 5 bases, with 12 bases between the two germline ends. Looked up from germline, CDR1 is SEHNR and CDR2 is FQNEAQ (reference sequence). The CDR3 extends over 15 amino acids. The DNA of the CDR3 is TGTGCCAGCAGCTTAGATTGGGGGGCCCATCAGCCCCAGCATTTT. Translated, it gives CASSLDWGAHQPQHF.

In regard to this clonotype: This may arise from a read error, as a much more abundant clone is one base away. CDR3 nucleotide sequence: TGTGCCAGCAGCTTAGCGCTAGTACCTGGGAGAAAGACCCAGTACTTC. As protein: CASSLALVPGRKTQYF. The V call is TRBV7-3, the J call TRBJ2-5, with D perhaps matching TRBD2 (5 bases). The CDR3 extends over 16 amino acids. V was pared by 2 bases and J by 6 bases, with 19 bases between. The germline CDR1 and CDR2 sequences are SGHTA and FQGTGA.

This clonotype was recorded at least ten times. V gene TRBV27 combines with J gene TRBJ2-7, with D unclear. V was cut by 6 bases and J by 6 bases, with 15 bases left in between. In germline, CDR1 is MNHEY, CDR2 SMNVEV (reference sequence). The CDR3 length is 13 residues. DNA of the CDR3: TGTGCCAGCAGAGTGATAGGTTTTACCGAGCAGTACTTC. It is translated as CASRVIGFTEQYF.

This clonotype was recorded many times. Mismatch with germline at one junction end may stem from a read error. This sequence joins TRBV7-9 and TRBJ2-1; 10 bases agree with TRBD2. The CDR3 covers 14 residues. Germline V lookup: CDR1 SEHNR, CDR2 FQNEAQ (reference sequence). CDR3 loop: CASSRLAGVLGPIF. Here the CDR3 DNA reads TGTGCCAGCAGTCGGCTAGCGGGAGTCTTGGGCCCGATCTTC.

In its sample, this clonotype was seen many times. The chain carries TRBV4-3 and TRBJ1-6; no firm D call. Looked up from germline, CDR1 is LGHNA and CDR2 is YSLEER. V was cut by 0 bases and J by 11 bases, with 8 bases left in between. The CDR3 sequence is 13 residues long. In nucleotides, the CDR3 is TGCGCCAGCAGCCAAGATCATACGGCACCCCTCCACTTT. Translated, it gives CASSQDHTAPLHF.

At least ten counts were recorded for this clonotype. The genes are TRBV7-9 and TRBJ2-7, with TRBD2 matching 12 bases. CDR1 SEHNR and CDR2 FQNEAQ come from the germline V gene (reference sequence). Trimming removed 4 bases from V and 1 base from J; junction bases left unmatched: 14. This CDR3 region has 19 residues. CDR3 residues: CASSSDWGLAGPRSYEQYF. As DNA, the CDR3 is TGTGCCAGCAGCTCAGATTGGGGACTAGCGGGCCCGAGGTCCTACGAGCAGTACTTC.

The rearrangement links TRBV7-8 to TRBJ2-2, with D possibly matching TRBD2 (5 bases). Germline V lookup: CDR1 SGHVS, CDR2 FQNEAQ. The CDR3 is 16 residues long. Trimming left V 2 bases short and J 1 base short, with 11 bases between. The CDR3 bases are TGTGCCAGCAGCTTATGGGTCGGGATGAACACCGGGGAGCTGTTTTTT. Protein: CASSLWVGMNTGELFF.

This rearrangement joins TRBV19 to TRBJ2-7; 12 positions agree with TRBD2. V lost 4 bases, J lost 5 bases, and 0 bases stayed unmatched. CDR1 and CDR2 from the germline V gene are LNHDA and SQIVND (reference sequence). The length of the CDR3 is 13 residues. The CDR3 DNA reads TGTGCCAGTAGTAGACTAGCGGGAGACGAGCAGTACTTC. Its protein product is CASSRLAGDEQYF.

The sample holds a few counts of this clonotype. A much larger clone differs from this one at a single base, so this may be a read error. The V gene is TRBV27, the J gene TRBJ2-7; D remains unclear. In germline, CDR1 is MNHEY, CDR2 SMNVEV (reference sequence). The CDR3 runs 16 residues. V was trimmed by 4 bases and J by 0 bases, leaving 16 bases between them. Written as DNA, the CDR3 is TGTGCCAGCAGTTCAAACAGTATGGGTCTCTCCTACGAGCAGTACTTC. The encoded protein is CASSSNSMGLSYEQYF.

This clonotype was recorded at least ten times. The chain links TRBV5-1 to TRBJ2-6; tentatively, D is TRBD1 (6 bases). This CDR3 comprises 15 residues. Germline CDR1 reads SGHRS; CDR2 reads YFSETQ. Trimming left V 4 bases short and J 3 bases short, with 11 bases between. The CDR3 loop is CASSNTGSGANVLTF. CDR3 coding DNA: TGCGCCAGCAGCAACACAGGGAGTGGGGCCAACGTCCTGACTTTC. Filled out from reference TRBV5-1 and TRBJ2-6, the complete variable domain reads KAGVTQTPRYLIKTRGQQVTLSCSPISGHRSVSWYQQTPGQGLQFLFEYFSETQRNKGNFPGRFSGRQFSNSRSEMNVSTLELGDSALYLCASSNTGSGANVLTFGAGSRLTVL.

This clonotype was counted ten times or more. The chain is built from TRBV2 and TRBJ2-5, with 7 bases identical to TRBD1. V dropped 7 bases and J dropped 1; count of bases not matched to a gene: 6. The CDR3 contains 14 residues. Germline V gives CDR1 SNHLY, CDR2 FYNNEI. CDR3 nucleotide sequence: TGTGCCAGCACCCTGCGGACAGGCCAAGAGACCCAGTACTTC. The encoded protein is CASTLRTGQETQYF.

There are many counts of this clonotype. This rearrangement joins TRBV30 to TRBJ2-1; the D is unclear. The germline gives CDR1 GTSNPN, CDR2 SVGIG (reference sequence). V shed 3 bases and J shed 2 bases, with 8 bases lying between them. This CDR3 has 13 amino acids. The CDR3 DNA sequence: TGTGCCTGGAGGGTGAAAGCCTACAATGAGCAGTTCTTC. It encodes CAWRVKAYNEQFF.

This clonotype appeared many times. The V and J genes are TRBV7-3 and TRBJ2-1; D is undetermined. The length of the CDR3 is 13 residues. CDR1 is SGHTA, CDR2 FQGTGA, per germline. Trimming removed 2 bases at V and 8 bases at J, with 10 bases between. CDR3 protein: CASSLESGDEQFF. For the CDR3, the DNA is TGTGCCAGCAGCTTAGAGTCTGGGGATGAGCAGTTCTTC. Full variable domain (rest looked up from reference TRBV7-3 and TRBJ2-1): GAGVSQTPSNKVTEKGKYVELRCDPISGHTALYWYRQSLGQGPEFLIYFQGTGAADDSGLPNDRFFAVRPEGSVSTLKIQRTERGDSAVYLCASSLESGDEQFFGPGTRLTVL.

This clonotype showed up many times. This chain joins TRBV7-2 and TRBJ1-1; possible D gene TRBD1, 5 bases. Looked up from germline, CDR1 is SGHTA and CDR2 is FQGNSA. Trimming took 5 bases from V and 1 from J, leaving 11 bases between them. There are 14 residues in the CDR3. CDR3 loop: CASSPGSTNTEAFF. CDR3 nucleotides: TGTGCCAGCAGCCCAGGGTCAACGAACACTGAAGCTTTCTTT.

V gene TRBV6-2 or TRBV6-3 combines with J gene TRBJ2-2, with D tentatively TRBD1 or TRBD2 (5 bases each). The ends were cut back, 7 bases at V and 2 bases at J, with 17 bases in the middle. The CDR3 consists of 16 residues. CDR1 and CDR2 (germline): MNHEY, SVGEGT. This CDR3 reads CASKGSWGFNTGELFF. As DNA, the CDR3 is TGTGCCAGCAAGGGCAGCTGGGGGTTCAACACCGGGGAGCTGTTTTTT.

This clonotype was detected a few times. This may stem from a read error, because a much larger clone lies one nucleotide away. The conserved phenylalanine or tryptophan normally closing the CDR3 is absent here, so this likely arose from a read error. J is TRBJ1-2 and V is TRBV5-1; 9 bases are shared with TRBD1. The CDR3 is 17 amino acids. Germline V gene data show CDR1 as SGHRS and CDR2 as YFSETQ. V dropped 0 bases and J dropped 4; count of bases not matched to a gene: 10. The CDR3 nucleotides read TGCGCCAGCAGCTTGGTAGAGGGATTGACAGGGGGCTATGGCTACACCTCC. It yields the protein CASSLVEGLTGGYGYTS.

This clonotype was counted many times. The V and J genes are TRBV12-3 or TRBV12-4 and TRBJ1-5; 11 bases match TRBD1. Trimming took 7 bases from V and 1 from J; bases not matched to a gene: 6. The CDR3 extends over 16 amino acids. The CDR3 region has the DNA TGTGCCAGCAAGGACAGGGGGCTAAACAGCAATCAGCCCCAGCATTTT. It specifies CASKDRGLNSNQPQHF.

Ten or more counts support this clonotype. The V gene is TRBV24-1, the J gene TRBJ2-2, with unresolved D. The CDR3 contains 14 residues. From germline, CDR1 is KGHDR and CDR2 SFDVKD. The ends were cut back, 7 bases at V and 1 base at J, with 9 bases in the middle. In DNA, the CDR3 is TGTGCCACCAGGGACCAGAGGAACACCGGGGAGCTGTTTTTT. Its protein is CATRDQRNTGELFF.

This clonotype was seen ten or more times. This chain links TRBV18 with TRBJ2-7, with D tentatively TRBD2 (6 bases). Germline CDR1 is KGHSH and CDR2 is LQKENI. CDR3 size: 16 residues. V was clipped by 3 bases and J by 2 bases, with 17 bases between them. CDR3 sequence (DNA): TGTGCCAGCTCACCCAAGGGCACAGGCGGGGCCTACGAGCAGTACTTC. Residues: CASSPKGTGGAYEQYF.

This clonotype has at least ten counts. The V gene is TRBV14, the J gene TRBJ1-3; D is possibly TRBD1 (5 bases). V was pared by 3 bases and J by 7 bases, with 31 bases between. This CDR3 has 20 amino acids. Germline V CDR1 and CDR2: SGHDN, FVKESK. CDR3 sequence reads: CASSQDRPLGAWGLRNTIYF. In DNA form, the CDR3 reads TGTGCCAGCAGCCAGGATAGACCTTTAGGGGCCTGGGGACTGCGGAACACCATATATTTT.

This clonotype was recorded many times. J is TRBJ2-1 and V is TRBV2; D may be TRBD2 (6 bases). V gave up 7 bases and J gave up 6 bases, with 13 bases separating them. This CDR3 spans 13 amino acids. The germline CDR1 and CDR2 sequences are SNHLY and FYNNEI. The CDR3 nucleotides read TGTGCCAGCACAAACGGGGGTCGCAATGAGCAGTTCTTC. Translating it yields CASTNGGRNEQFF.

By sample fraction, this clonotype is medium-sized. In DNA, the CDR3 is TGTGCCAGCAGCTCCAGGGGGCGCGATTCGTTCTTC. It codes for CASSSRGRDSFF. V and J are TRBV7-9 and TRBJ2-1; 8 nucleotides line up with TRBD1. Germline-derived CDR1 and CDR2 are SEHNR and FQNEAQ (reference sequence). J lost 15 bases, V lost 4 bases, and 8 bases had no gene match. This CDR3 is built from 12 residues.

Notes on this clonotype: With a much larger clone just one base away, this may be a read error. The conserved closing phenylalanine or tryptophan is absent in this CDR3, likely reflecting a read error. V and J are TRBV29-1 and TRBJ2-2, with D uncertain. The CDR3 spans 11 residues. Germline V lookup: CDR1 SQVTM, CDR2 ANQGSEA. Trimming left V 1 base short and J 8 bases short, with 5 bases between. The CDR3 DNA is TGCAGCGTTGAAGCCTGGGGGGAGCTGTTTTCT. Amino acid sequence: CSVEAWGELFS.

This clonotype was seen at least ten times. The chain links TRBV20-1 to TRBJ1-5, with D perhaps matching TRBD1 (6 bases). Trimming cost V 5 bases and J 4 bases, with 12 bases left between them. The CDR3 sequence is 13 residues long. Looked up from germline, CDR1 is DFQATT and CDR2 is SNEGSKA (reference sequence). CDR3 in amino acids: CSARRDTNQPQHF. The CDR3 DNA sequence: TGCAGTGCTCGACGGGACACAAATCAGCCCCAGCATTTT.

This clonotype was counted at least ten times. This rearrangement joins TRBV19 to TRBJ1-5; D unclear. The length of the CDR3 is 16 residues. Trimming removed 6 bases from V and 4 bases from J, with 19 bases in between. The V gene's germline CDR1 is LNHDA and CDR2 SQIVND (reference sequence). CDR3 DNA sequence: TGTGCCAGTAGATTCTCAGCCATCCAGTCGAATCAGCCCCAGCATTTT. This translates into CASRFSAIQSNQPQHF.

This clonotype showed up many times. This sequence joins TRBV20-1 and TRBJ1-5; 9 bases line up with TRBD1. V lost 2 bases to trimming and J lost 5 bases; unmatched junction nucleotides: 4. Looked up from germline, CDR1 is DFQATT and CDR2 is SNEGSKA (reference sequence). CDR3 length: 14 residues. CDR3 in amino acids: CSARPGTGYQPQHF. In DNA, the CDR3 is TGCAGTGCTAGACCCGGGACAGGGTATCAGCCCCAGCATTTT.

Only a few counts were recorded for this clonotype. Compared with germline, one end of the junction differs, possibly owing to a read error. CDR3 loop: CSARLGLGFNEQLF. Written as DNA, the CDR3 is TGCAGTGCTAGGCTGGGACTAGGGTTCAATGAGCAGCTCTTC. The chain carries TRBV20-1 and TRBJ2-1; TRBD2 aligns across 8 bases. CDR1 and CDR2 from the germline V gene are DFQATT and SNEGSKA (reference sequence). The CDR3 runs 14 residues.

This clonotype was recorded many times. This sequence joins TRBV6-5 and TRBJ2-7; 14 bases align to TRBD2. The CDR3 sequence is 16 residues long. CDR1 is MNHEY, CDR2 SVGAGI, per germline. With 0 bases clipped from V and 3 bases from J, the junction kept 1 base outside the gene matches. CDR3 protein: CASSYSTSGRDYEQYF. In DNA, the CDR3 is TGTGCCAGCAGTTACTCGACTAGCGGGAGGGACTACGAGCAGTACTTC.